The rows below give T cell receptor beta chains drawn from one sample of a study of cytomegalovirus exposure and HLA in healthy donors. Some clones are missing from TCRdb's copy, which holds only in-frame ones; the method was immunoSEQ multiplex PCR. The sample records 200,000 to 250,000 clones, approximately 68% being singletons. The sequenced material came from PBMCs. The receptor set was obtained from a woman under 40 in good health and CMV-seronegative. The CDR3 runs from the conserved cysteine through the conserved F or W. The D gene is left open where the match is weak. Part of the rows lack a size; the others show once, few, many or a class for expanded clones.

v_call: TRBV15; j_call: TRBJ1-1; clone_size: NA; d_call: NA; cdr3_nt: TGTGCCACCAGCGCCCGGGGGGAAGGGACTGAAGCTTTCTTT; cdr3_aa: CATSARGEGTEAFF
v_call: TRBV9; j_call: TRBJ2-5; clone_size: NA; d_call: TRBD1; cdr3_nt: TGTGCCAGCAGCGTAGCGTCCAGGGGGCAAGAGACCCAGTACTTC; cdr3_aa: CASSVASRGQETQYF
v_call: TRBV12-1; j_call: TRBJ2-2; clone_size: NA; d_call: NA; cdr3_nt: TGTGCCAGCAGCTTTGCGAATGGCAGGGGGGACACCGGGGAGCTGTTTTTT; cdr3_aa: CASSFANGRGDTGELFF
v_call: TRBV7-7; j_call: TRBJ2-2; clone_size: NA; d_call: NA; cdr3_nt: TGTGCTAGCAGCTTAGATGGGGGGTCGGCGACCGGGGAGCTGTTTTTT; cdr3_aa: CASSLDGGSATGELFF
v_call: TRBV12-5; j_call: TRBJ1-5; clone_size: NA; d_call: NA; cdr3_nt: TGTGCTAGTGGTTTGATAGACTTTTCCCCCGATAGCAATCAGCCCCAGCATTTT; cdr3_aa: CASGLIDFSPDSNQPQHF
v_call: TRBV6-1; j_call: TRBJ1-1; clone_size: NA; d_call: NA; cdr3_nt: TGTGCCAGCAGTTCCCCGGGAACTGAAGCTTTCTTT; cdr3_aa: CASSSPGTEAFF
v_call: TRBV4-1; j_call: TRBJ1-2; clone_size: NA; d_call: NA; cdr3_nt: TGCGCCAGCAGCCCTCAGGGCTCGGGCTATGGCTACACCTTC; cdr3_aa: CASSPQGSGYGYTF
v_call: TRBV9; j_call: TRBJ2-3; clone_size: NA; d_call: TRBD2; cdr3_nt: TGTGCCAGCAGCGTGCTAGCGGGAGGCCTCCCAAACACAGATACGCAGTATTTT; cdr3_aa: CASSVLAGGLPNTDTQYF
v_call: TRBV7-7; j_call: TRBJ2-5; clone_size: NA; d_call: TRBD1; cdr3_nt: TGTGCTAGCAGCTCGCAGGGGGCAGGAGAGACCCAGTACTTC; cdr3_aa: CASSSQGAGETQYF
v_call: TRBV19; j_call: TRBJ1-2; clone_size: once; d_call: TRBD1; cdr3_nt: TGTGCCAGACCTCCCCCGGGACAGCAAAACTATGGCTACACCTTC; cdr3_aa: CARPPPGQQNYGYTF
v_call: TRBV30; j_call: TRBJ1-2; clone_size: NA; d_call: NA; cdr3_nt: TGTGCCTGGAGTCGGACAGCAGTGTATGGCTACACCTTC; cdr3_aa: CAWSRTAVYGYTF
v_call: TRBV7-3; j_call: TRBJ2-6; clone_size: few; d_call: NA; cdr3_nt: TGTGCCAGCAGCTCACGAACATCTGGGGCCAACGTCCTGACTTTC; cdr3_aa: CASSSRTSGANVLTF
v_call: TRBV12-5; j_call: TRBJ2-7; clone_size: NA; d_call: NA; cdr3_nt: TGTGCTAGTGGTTTGGAGAGCGAGCAGTACTTC; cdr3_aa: CASGLESEQYF
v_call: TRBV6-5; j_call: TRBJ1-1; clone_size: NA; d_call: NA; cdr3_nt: TGTGCCAGCAGTCAGTCCCCAGGGCGAACTGAAGCTTTCTTT; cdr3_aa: CASSQSPGRTEAFF
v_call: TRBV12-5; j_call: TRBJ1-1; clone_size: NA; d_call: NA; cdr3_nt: TGTGCTAGTGGACCGGGACTGACTGAAGCTTTCTTT; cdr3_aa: CASGPGLTEAFF
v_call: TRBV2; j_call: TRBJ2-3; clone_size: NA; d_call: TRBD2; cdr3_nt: TGTGCCAGCAGCCACAAACTAGCGGGCACAGATACGCAGTATTTT; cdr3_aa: CASSHKLAGTDTQYF
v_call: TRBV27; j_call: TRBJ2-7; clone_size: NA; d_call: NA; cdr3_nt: TGTGCCAGCAGTTCGTTCAGGGCCTCTGCCTACGAGCAGTACTTC; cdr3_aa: CASSSFRASAYEQYF
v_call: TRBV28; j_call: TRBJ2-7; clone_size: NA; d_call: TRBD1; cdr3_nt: TGTGCCAGCAGTTACGGGACAGAACTCTACGAGCAGTACTTC; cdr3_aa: CASSYGTELYEQYF
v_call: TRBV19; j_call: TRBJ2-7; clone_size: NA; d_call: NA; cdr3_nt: TGTGCCAGTAGAACTGGGGGACAAGGGCTCTACGAGCAGTACTTC; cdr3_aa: CASRTGGQGLYEQYF
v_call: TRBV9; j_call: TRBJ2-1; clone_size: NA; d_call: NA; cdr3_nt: TGTGCCAGCAGCGTAGCGATACGGGAGAGGAATGAGCAGTTCTTC; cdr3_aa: CASSVAIRERNEQFF
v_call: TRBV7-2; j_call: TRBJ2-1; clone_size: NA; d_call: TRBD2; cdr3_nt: TGTGCCAGCAGCTTACTCCGGGGGGGCTCCAATGAGCAGTTCTTC; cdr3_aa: CASSLLRGGSNEQFF
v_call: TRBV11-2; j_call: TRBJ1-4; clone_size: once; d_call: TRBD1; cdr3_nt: TGTGCCAGCAGCTCCTCAGGGGGGAATGAAAAACTGTTTTTT; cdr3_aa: CASSSSGGNEKLFF
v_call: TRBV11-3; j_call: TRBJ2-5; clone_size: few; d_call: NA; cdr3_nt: TGTGCCAGCAGCCCGGGGATTCAAGAGACCCAGTACTTC; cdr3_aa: CASSPGIQETQYF
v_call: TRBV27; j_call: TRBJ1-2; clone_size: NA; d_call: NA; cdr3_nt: TGTGCCAGCAGTTTTTCTTACAGTAGTGGCTACACCTTC; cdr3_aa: CASSFSYSSGYTF
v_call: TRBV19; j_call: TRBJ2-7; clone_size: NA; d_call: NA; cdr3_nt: TGTGCCAGTAGTATTGCTCCCCAGGCTCGTCCCGAGCAGTACTTC; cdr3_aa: CASSIAPQARPEQYF
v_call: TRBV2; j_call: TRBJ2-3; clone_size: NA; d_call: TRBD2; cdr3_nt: TGTGCCAGCAGGGGGACTAGCGCAGATACGCAGTATTTT; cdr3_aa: CASRGTSADTQYF
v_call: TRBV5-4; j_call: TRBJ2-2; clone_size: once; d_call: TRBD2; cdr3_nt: TGTGCCAGCAGCCCCCAGACTAGCGGAGGCACCGGGGAGCTGTTTTTT; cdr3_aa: CASSPQTSGGTGELFF
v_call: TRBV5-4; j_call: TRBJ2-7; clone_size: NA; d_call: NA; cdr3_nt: TGTGCCAGCAGCTTCAGGGAATGGGCCTACGAGCAGTACTTC; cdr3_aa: CASSFREWAYEQYF